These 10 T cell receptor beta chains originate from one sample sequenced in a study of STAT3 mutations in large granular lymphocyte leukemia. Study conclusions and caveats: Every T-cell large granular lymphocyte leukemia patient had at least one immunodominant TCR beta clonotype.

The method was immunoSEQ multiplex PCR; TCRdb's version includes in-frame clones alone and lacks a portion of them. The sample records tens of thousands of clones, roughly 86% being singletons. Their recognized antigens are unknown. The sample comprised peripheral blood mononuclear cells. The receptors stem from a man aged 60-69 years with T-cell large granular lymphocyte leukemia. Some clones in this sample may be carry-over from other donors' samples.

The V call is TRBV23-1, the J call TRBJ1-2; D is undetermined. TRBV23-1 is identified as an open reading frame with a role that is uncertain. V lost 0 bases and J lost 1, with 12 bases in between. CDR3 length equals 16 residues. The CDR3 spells CASSQSSRVINYGYTF. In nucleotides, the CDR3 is TGCGCCAGCAGTCAATCGTCGAGGGTCATTAACTATGGCTACACCTTC.

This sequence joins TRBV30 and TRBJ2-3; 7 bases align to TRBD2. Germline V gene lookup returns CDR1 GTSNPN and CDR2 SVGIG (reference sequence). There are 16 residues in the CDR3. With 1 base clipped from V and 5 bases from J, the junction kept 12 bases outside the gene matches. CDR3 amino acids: CAWSGSGVGRRDTQYF. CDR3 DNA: TGTGCCTGGAGTGGGAGCGGGGTGGGTAGACGAGATACGCAGTATTTT.

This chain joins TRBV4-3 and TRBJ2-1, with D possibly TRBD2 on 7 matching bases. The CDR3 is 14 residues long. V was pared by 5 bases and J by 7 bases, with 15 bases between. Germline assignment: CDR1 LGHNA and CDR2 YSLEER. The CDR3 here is CASSGRGGVNEQFF. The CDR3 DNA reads TGCGCCAGCAGCGGGAGAGGGGGGGTAAATGAGCAGTTCTTC.

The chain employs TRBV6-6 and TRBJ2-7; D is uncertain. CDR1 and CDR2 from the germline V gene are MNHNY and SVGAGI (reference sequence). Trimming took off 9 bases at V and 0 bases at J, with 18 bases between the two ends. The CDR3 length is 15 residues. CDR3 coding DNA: TGTGCCAGTTCCCGGACCACTTTGGGCTCCTACGAGCAGTACTTC. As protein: CASSRTTLGSYEQYF.

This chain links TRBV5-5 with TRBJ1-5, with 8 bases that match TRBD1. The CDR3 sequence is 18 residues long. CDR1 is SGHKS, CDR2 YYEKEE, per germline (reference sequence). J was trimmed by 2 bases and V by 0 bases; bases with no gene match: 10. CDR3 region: CASSLEDRAWWGNQPQHF. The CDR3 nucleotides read TGTGCCAGCAGCTTGGAGGACAGGGCTTGGTGGGGCAATCAGCCCCAGCATTTT.

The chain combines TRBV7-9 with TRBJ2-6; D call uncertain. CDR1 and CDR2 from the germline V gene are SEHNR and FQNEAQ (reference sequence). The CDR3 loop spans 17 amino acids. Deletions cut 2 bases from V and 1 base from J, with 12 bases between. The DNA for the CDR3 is TGTGCCAGCAGCTTACCCTTTACCAGATCTGGGGCCAACGTCCTGACTTTC. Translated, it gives CASSLPFTRSGANVLTF. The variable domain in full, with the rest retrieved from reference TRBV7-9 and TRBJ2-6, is DTGVSQNPRHKITKRGQNVTFRCDPISEHNRLYWYRQTLGQGPEFLTYFQNEAQLEKSRLLSDRFSAERPKGSFSTLEIQRTEQGDSAMYLCASSLPFTRSGANVLTFGAGSRLTVL.

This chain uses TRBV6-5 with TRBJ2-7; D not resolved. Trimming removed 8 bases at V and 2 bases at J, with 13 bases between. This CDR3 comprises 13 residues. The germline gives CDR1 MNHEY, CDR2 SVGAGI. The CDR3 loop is CASSVHGTYEQYF. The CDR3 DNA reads TGTGCCAGCTCCGTCCACGGCACCTACGAGCAGTACTTC.

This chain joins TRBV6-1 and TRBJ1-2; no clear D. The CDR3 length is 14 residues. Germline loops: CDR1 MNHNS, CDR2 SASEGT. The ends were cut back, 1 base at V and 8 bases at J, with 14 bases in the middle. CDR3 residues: CASSEVGTVGGYTF. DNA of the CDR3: TGTGCCAGCAGTGAAGTGGGCACGGTCGGCGGCTACACCTTC.

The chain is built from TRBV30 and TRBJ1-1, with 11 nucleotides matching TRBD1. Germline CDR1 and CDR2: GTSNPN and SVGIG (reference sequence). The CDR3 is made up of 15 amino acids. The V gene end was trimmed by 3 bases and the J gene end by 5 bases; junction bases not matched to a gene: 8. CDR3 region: CAWRRGTGGGTEAFF. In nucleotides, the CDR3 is TGTGCCTGGAGGAGAGGGACAGGGGGAGGGACTGAAGCTTTCTTT.

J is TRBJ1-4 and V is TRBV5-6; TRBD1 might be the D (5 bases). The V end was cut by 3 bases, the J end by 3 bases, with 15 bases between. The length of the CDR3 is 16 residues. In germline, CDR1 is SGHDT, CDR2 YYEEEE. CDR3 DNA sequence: TGTGCCAGCAGCTCCACTCCGGGGGTTTCTAATGAAAAACTGTTTTTT. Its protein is CASSSTPGVSNEKLFF.